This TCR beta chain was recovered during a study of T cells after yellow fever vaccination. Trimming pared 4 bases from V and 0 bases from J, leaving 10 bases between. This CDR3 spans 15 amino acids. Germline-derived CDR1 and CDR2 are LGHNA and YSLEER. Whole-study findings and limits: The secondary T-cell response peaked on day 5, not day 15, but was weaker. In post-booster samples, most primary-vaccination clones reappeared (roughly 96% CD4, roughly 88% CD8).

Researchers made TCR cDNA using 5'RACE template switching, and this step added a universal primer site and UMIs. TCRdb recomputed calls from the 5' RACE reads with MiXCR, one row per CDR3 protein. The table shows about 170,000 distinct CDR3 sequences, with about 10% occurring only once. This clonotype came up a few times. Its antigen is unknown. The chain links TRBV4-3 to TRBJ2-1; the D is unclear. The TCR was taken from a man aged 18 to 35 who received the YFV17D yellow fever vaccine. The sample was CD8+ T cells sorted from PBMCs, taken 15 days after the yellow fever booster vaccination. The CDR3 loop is CASSPELGSYNEQFF. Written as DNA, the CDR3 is TGCGCCAGCAGCCCCGAACTCGGCTCCTACAATGAGCAGTTCTTC.